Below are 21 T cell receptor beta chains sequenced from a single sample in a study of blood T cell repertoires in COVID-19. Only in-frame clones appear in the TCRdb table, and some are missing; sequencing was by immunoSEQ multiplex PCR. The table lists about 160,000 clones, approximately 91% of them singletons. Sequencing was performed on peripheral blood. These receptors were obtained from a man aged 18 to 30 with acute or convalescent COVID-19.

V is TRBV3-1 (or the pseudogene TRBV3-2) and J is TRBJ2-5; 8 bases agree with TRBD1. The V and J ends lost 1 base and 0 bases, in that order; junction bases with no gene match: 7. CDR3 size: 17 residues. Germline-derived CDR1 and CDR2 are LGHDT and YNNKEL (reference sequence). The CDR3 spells CASSQAGDRRYQETQYF. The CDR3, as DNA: TGTGCCAGCAGCCAAGCAGGGGACAGGAGATACCAAGAGACCCAGTACTTC.

CDR3 nucleotides: TGTGCCATCAGTGGACAGGGTAACACTGAAGCTTTCTTT. It is translated as CAISGQGNTEAFF. The V call is TRBV10-3, the J call TRBJ1-1; 7 bases fit TRBD1. The V and J ends lost 4 bases and 2 bases, in that order; junction bases with no gene match: 1. This CDR3 has 13 amino acids. Germline CDR1 reads ENHRY; CDR2 reads SYGVKD.

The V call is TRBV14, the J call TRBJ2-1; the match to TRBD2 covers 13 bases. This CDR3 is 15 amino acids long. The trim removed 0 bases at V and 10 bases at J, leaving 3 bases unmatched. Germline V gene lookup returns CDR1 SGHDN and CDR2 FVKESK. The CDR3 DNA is TGTGCCAGCAGCCAAGATCTGGGACTAGCGGGAGAGCAGTTCTTC. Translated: CASSQDLGLAGEQFF.

The CDR3 loop is CASSLAIEQGSDGYTF. The CDR3 coding sequence is TGCGCCAGCAGCTTGGCCATTGAACAGGGAAGCGATGGCTACACCTTC. The rearrangement uses TRBV5-1 and TRBJ1-2, with TRBD1 as a possible D gene (6 bases). The CDR3 runs 16 residues. Trimming stripped 0 bases from V and 6 bases from J, with 18 bases between. Germline V lookup: CDR1 SGHRS, CDR2 YFSETQ. The full variable domain, in which reference TRBV5-1 and TRBJ1-2 provide the parts outside the CDR3, is KAGVTQTPRYLIKTRGQQVTLSCSPISGHRSVSWYQQTPGQGLQFLFEYFSETQRNKGNFPGRFSGRQFSNSRSEMNVSTLELGDSALYLCASSLAIEQGSDGYTFGSGTRLTVV.

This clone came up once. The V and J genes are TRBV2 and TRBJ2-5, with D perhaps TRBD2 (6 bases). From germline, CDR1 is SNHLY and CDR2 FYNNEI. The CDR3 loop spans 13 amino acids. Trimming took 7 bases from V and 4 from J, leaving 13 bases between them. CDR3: CASKAGWGETQYF. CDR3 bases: TGTGCCAGCAAGGCGGGGTGGGGAGAGACCCAGTACTTC.

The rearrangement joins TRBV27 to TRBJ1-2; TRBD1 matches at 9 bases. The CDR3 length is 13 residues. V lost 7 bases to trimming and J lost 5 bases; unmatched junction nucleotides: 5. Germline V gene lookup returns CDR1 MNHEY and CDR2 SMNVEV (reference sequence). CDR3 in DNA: TGTGCCAGCACCGATGGACAGGGGTATGGCTACACCTTC. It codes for CASTDGQGYGYTF.

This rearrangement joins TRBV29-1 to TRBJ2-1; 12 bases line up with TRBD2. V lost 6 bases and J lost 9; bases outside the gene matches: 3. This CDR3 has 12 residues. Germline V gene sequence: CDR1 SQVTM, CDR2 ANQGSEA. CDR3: CSVPLAGGEQFF. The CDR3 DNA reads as TGCAGCGTCCCACTAGCGGGAGGTGAGCAGTTCTTC.

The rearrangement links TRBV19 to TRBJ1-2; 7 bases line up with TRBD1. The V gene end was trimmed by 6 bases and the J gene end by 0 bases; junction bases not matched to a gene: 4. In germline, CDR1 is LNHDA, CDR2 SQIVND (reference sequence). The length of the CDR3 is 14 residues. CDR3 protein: CASRIQGANYGYTF. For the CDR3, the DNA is TGTGCCAGTAGGATCCAGGGGGCTAACTATGGCTACACCTTC.

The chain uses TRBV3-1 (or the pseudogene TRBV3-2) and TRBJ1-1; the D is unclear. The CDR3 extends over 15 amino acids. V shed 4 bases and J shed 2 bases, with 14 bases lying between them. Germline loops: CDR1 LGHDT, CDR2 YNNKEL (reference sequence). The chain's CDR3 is CASSRLTVPNTEAFF. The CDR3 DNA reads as TGTGCCAGCAGCCGCCTTACAGTGCCTAACACTGAAGCTTTCTTT.

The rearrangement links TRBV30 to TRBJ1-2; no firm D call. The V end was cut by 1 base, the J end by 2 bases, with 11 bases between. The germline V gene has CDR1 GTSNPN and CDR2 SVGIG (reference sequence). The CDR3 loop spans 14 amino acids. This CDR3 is CAWSASLTNYGYTF. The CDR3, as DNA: TGTGCCTGGAGTGCGTCCTTAACAAACTATGGCTACACCTTC.

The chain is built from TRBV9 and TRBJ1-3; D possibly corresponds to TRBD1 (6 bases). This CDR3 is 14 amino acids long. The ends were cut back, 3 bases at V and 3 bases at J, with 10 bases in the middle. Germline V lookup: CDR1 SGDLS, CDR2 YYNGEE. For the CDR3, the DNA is TGTGCCAGCAGCGAGCAGGGGTTTGGAAACACCATATATTTT. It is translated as CASSEQGFGNTIYF.

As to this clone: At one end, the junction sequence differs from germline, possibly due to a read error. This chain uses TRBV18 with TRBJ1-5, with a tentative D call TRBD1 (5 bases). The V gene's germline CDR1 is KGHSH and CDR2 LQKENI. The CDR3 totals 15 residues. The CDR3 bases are TGTGCCAGCTCACCAGGGGCGGGAGGCAATCAGCCCCAGCGTTTT. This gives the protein CASSPGAGGNQPQRF.

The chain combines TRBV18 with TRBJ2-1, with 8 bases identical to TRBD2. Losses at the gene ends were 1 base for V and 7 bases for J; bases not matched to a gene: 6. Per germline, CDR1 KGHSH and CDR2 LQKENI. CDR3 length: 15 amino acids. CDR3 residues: CASSPLAGLLNEQFF. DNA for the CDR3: TGTGCCAGCTCACCACTAGCGGGATTATTGAATGAGCAGTTCTTC.

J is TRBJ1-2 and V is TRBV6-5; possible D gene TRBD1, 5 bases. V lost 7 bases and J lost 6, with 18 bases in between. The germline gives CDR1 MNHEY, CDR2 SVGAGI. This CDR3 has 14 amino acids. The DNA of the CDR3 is TGTGCCAGCACCCTTGGTGGGGGGAGTAATGGCTACACCTTC. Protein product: CASTLGGGSNGYTF.

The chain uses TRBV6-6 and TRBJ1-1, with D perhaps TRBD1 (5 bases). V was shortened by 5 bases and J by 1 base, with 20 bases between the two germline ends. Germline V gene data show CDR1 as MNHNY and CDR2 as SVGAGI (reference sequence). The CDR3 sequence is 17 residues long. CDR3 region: CASSRGTPGLGNTEAFF. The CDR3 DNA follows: TGTGCCAGCAGTCGCGGGACCCCGGGACTGGGGAACACTGAAGCTTTCTTT.

CDR3 in DNA: TGTGCCATCGCGGGACAGGGTTCCTACGAGCAGTACTTC. It specifies CAIAGQGSYEQYF. This chain joins TRBV10-3 and TRBJ2-7; TRBD1 aligns across 9 bases. Germline CDR1 reads ENHRY; CDR2 reads SYGVKD. V lost 8 bases, J lost 1 base, and 3 bases stayed unmatched. The CDR3 is 13 residues long.

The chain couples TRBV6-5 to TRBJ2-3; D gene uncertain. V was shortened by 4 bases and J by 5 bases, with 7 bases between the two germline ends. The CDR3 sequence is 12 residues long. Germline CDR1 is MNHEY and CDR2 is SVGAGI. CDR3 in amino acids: CASSSSRDTQYF. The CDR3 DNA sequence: TGTGCCAGCAGTTCTTCTAGAGATACGCAGTATTTT.

In DNA form, the CDR3 reads TGCGCCAGCAGCTTGGCCGGCGGGCAAAGGATGAACTATGGCTACACCTTC. As protein: CASSLAGGQRMNYGYTF. This chain uses TRBV5-1 with TRBJ1-2; D unresolved. Germline V gene lookup returns CDR1 SGHRS and CDR2 YFSETQ. Trimming took 0 bases from V and 2 from J, leaving 17 bases between them. This CDR3 has 17 residues.

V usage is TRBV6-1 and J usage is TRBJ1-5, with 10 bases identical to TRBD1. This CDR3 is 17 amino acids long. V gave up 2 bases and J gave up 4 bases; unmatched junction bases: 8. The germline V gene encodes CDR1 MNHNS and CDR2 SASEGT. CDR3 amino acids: CASSELPGTGVNQPQHF. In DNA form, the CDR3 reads TGTGCCAGCAGTGAACTACCCGGGACAGGGGTAAATCAGCCCCAGCATTTT.

CDR3 sequence reads: CASSLRTGTAAGNQPQHF. The CDR3 nucleotides are TGTGCCAGCAGTTTGCGGACAGGGACTGCTGCGGGCAATCAGCCCCAGCATTTT. This chain uses TRBV6-2 or TRBV6-3 with TRBJ1-5; TRBD1 matches 8 bases. The germline V gene has CDR1 MNHEY and CDR2 SVGEGT. J lost 2 bases, V lost 4 bases, and 13 bases had no gene match. The CDR3 sequence is 18 residues long.

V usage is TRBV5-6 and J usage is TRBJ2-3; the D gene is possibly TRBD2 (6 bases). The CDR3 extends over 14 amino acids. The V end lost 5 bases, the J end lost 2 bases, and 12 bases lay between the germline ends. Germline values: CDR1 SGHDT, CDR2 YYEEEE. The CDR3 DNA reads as TGTGCCAGCAGGCGGGGCCCCGACACAGATACGCAGTATTTT. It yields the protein CASRRGPDTDTQYF.